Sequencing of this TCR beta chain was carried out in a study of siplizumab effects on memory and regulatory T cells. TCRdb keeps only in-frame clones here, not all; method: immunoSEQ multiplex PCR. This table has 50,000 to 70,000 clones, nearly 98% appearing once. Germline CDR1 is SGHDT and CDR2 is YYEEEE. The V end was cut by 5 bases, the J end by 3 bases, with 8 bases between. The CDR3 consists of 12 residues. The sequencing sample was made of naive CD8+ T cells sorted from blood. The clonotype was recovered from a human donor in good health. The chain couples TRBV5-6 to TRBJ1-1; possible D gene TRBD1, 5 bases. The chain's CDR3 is CASRDTHTEAFF. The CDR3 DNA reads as TGTGCCAGCAGGGACACTCACACTGAAGCTTTCTTT.